This entry lists 7 T cell receptor beta chains sequenced from one sample in a study of blood T cell repertoires in COVID-19. TCRdb's table, derived via immunoSEQ multiplex PCR, lists solely in-frame clones and lacks some. Found here are over 150,000 clones, around 84% of them singletons; the top ten hold approximately 13%. The specimen sequenced was peripheral blood. The receptor set was obtained from a human donor in a cohort sampled during active COVID-19.

CDR3 protein: CASSPRRLAGVFDEQYF. The CDR3 region has the DNA TGTGCCAGCAGCCCCAGAAGACTAGCGGGAGTATTCGACGAGCAGTACTTC. This rearrangement joins TRBV14 to TRBJ2-7, with 12 bases aligning to TRBD2. There are 17 residues in the CDR3. Per the germline V gene, CDR1 is SGHDN and CDR2 is FVKESK. V lost 4 bases, J lost 5 bases, and 12 bases stayed unmatched.

The genes are TRBV6-1 and TRBJ2-7; 14 nucleotides match TRBD2. The CDR3 runs 17 residues. Germline V gene lookup returns CDR1 MNHNS and CDR2 SASEGT. After removal of 1 base from V and 7 bases from J, the junction contained 9 bases not matched to a gene. The CDR3 sequence is CASSEEEGLAGVWEQYF. CDR3 bases: TGTGCCAGCAGTGAAGAAGAGGGACTAGCGGGAGTATGGGAGCAGTACTTC.

J is TRBJ1-5 and V is TRBV14; 7 bases match TRBD1. In germline, CDR1 is SGHDN, CDR2 FVKESK. V was pared by 8 bases and J by 0 bases, with 13 bases of the junction left unmatched. The CDR3 consists of 17 residues. CDR3 in amino acids: CASRGKGAPYSNQPQHF. As DNA, the CDR3 is TGTGCCAGCCGAGGGAAGGGGGCCCCTTATAGCAATCAGCCCCAGCATTTT.

The chain has TRBV5-1 and TRBJ2-7; the D gene is possibly TRBD2 (6 bases). The CDR3 contains 14 residues. Trimming took 3 bases from V and 4 from J, leaving 14 bases between them. Germline-derived CDR1 and CDR2 are SGHRS and YFSETQ. The CDR3 coding sequence is TGCGCCAGCAGCTCCCGGGGCGGGAATTACGAGCAGTACTTC. This translates into CASSSRGGNYEQYF.

The chain uses TRBV18 and TRBJ2-2; a weak D match, TRBD2 (6 bases). V lost 2 bases and J 2 bases, leaving 18 bases between the germline ends. The CDR3 spans 18 residues. CDR1 and CDR2 (germline): KGHSH, LQKENI. The CDR3 loop is CASSPKQNAGINTGELFF. The CDR3 nucleotides are TGTGCCAGCTCACCAAAACAGAATGCGGGGATAAACACCGGGGAGCTGTTTTTT.

The chain carries TRBV19 and TRBJ1-2; D not certain. CDR3 length: 12 residues. Trimming removed 8 bases at V and 4 bases at J, with 11 bases between. Germline CDR1 reads LNHDA; CDR2 reads SQIVND (reference sequence). The CDR3, as DNA: TGTGCCAGTTCAATTCCCGGCTATGGCTACACCTTC. This gives the protein CASSIPGYGYTF.

The V call is TRBV4-1, the J call TRBJ1-1; 8 bases map to TRBD1. CDR3 size: 19 residues. V dropped 2 bases and J dropped 2; count of bases not matched to a gene: 16. The V gene's germline CDR1 is MGHRA and CDR2 YSYEKL. CDR3 bases: TGCGCCAGCAGCCAAAGCAGACAGGGGCCGTCGATTGCCAACACTGAAGCTTTCTTT. Protein product: CASSQSRQGPSIANTEAFF.